A selection of T cell receptor beta chains follows, all from one sample in a study of control samples from healthy donors and cancer patients. Sequencing was performed with immunoSEQ multiplex PCR; in TCRdb, only in-frame clones are kept and a portion is missing. Of about 130,000 clones detected, around nine tenths appear once; the ten largest clones hold approximately 2.7%. Material: blood. The source is a man between 18 and 35 years old in good health. The CDR3 runs from the conserved cysteine through the conserved F or W. The order of the fields is clone size, V gene, J gene, D gene, CDR3 DNA, CDR3 protein. A D gene is named only where the DNA matches it firmly. Size is omitted from some rows. Given values are once, few, many or a class for expanded clones.

.,TRBV24-1,TRBJ2-1,TRBD2,TGTGCCACCAGTGAGGGTGGACTAGCGGGAGGTGGGGCTTACAATGAGCAGTTCTTC,CATSEGGLAGGGAYNEQFF
once,TRBV11-2,TRBJ1-2,.,TGTGCCAGCAGCGGGGGCTCAAACCCCTATGGCTACACCTTC,CASSGGSNPYGYTF
.,TRBV19,TRBJ1-1,.,TGTGCCAGTAGTATTAGCCGAAGGGCTTTCTTT,CASSISRRAFF
.,TRBV12-3/TRBV12-4,TRBJ2-1,.,TGTGCCAGCAGCGACTACTACAATGAGCAGTTCTTC,CASSDYYNEQFF
.,TRBV24-1,TRBJ1-4,.,TGTGCCACCAGTGACCCCGGGGGGGTTGATGGTGAAAAACTGTTTTTT,CATSDPGGVDGEKLFF
.,TRBV28,TRBJ1-4,.,TGTGCCAGCAGGTATCGGCCCAAGGAAAAACTGTTTTTT,CASRYRPKEKLFF
once,TRBV7-6,TRBJ1-5,.,TGTGCCAGCAGCTTGGGGTCGGCGGGGGGAGATCAGCCCCAGCATTTT,CASSLGSAGGDQPQHF
.,TRBV5-1,TRBJ2-1,.,TGCGCCAGCACGTCTAACTTCCCCTCCTACAATGAGCAGTTCTTC,CASTSNFPSYNEQFF
.,TRBV5-6,TRBJ1-4,.,TGTGCCAGCAGCTTTCGGGACAAGGGTGAAAAACTGTTTTTT,CASSFRDKGEKLFF
.,TRBV30,TRBJ1-2,.,TGTGCCTGGAGTGGGGACGGACTCTATGGCTACACCTTC,CAWSGDGLYGYTF
few,TRBV7-2,TRBJ1-6,TRBD1,TGTGCCAGCAGCTCGGGACAGGGCCCCCACTTT,CASSSGQGPHF
.,TRBV6-5,TRBJ2-5,.,TGTGCCATCTCCTCGGACTACCTCAGGGCCCAGTACTTC,CAISSDYLRAQYF
.,TRBV5-1,TRBJ2-1,TRBD1,TGCGCCAGCAACGGACAGGGGTACAATGAGCAGTTCTTC,CASNGQGYNEQFF
.,TRBV12-5,TRBJ1-1,.,TGTGCTAGTGGCCCTTGGAACACTGAAGCTTTCTTT,CASGPWNTEAFF
.,TRBV25-1,TRBJ2-1,.,TGTGCCAGCAGTCTTATATCCTACAATGAGCAGTTCTTC,CASSLISYNEQFF
.,TRBV2,TRBJ1-4,.,TGTGCCAGCAGCCTAATGGGGGGGGCAACTAATGAAAAACTGTTTTTT,CASSLMGGATNEKLFF
few,TRBV24-1,TRBJ1-5,.,TGTGCCACCAGTAACCGGGACAATGGCCAGCCCCAGCATTTT,CATSNRDNGQPQHF
.,TRBV9,TRBJ2-5,.,TGTGCCAGCAGCGTACGTTGGAAGAAGTACCAAGAGACCCAGTACTTC,CASSVRWKKYQETQYF
.,TRBV29-1,TRBJ2-5,.,TGCAGCGTCGCGGAGGTAGTAGAGGAGACCCAGTACTTC,CSVAEVVEETQYF
.,TRBV6-6,TRBJ1-5,.,TGTGCCAGCAGTTACTTTAATCAGCCCCAGCATTTT,CASSYFNQPQHF
.,TRBV29-1,TRBJ2-3,TRBD2,TGCAGCGTTGAAATAGCGGGAGGGCTGTTTAATATAGATACGCAGTATTTT,CSVEIAGGLFNIDTQYF
.,TRBV7-8,TRBJ1-4,.,TGTGCCAGCAGCTTAGGGGCATTAAGGCATGGGGAAAAACTGTTTTTT,CASSLGALRHGEKLFF
.,TRBV6-1,TRBJ1-2,TRBD1,TGTGCCAGCAGTGATGGGACAGGGGGCAACTATGGCTACACCTTC,CASSDGTGGNYGYTF
.,TRBV27,TRBJ2-7,.,TGTGCCAGCAGTTCCAGCCCCACCAAAACGTCCTACGAGCAGTACTTC,CASSSSPTKTSYEQYF
.,TRBV7-9,TRBJ2-3,.,TGTGCCAGCAGACCCGGGACTAGCACAGATACGCAGTATTTT,CASRPGTSTDTQYF
.,TRBV6-6,TRBJ2-5,.,TGTGCCAGCAGTTACGAGTTGGAGGGGCGGGAGACCCAGTACTTC,CASSYELEGRETQYF
.,TRBV7-7,TRBJ2-1,TRBD1,TGTGCTAGCAGCCCGGACAGGGGGTCCTACAATGAGCAGTTCTTC,CASSPDRGSYNEQFF
.,TRBV29-1,TRBJ1-1,.,TGCAGCGTTGATCAGGGAAGGAACACTGAAGCTTTCTTT,CSVDQGRNTEAFF
.,TRBV9,TRBJ2-7,.,TGTGCCAGCAGCGCCACCGCGGGCTCCTACGAGCAGTACTTC,CASSATAGSYEQYF